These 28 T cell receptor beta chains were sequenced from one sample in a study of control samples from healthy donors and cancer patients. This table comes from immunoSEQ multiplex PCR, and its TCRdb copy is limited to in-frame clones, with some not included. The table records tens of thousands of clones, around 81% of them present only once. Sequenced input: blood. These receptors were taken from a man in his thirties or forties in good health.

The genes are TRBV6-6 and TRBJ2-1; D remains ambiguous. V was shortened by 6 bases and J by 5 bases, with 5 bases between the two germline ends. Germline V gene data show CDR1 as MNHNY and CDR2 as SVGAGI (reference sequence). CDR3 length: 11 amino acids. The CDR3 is CASRRDNEQFF. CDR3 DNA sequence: TGTGCCAGCAGAAGGGACAATGAGCAGTTCTTC.

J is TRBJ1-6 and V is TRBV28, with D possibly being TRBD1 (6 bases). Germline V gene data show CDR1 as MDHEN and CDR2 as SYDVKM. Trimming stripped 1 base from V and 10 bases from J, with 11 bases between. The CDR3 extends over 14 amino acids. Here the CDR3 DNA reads TGTGCCAGCAGTTTATTCCAGGGGCACTCACCCCTCCACTTT. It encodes CASSLFQGHSPLHF.

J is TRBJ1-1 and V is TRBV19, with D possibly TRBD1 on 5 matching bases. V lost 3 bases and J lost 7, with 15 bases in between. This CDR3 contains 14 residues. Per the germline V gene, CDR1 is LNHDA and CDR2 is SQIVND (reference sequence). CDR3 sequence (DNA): TGTGCCAGTAGTATCCGACAGCTAGCCAATGAAGCTTTCTTT. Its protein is CASSIRQLANEAFF. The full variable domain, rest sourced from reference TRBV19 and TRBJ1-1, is DGGITQSPKYLFRKEGQNVTLSCEQNLNHDAMYWYRQDPGQGLRLIYYSQIVNDFQKGDIAEGYSVSREKKESFPLTVTSAQKNPTAFYLCASSIRQLANEAFFGQGTRLTVV.

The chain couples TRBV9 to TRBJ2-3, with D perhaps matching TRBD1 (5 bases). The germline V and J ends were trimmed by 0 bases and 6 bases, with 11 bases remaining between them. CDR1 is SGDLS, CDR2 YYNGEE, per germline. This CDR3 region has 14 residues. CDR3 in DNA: TGTGCCAGCAGCGTAGCTACAGGTATGGATACGCAGTATTTT. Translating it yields CASSVATGMDTQYF.

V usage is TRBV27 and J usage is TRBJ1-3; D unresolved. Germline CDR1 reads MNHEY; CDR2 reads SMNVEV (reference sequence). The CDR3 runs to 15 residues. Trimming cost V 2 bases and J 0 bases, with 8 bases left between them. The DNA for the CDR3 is TGTGCCAGCAGTTTAGGACGGAGCTCTGGAAACACCATATATTTT. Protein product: CASSLGRSSGNTIYF.

In DNA, the CDR3 is TGCGCCAGCAGTGACCAGACCCCGGGACAGGGTAGCACTGAAGCTTTCTTT. Its translation: CASSDQTPGQGSTEAFF. J is TRBJ1-1 and V is TRBV10-1, with TRBD1 matching 9 bases. The CDR3 is made up of 17 amino acids. Trimming at V came to 3 bases and at J to 4 bases, leaving 12 bases not matched to a gene. CDR1 is WNHNN and CDR2 is SYGVQD in the germline V gene (reference sequence).

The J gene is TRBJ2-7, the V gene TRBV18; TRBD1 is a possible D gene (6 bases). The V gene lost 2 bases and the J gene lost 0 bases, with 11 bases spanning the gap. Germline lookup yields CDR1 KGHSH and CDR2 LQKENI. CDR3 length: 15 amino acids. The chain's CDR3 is CASSPTGISSYEQYF. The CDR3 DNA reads TGTGCCAGCTCACCAACAGGGATTAGCTCCTACGAGCAGTACTTC.

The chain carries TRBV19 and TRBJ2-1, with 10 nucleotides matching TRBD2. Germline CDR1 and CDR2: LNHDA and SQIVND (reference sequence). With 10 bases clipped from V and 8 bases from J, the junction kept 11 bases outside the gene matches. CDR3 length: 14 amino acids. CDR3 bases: TGTGCCACGCGTAGCGGGGGGTTTGTGGATGAGCAGTTCTTC. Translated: CATRSGGFVDEQFF. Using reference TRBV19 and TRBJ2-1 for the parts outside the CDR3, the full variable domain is DGGITQSPKYLFRKEGQNVTLSCEQNLNHDAMYWYRQDPGQGLRLIYYSQIVNDFQKGDIAEGYSVSREKKESFPLTVTSAQKNPTAFYLCATRSGGFVDEQFFGPGTRLTVL.

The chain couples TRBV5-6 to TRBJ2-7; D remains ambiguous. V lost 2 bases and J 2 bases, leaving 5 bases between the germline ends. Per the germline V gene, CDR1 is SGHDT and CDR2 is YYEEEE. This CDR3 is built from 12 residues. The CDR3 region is CASSFTAYEQYF. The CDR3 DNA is TGTGCCAGCAGCTTTACGGCCTACGAGCAGTACTTC.

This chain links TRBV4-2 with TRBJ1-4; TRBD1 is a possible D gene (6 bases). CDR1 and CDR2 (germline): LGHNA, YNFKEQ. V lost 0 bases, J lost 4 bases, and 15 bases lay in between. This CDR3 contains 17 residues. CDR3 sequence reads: CASSQEPRGGLNEKLFF. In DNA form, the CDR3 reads TGTGCCAGCAGCCAAGAGCCCCGGGGGGGCCTTAATGAAAAACTGTTTTTT.

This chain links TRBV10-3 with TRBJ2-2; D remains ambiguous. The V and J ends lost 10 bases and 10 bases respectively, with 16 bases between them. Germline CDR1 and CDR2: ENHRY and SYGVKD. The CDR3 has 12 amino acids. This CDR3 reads CANSRTDQELFF. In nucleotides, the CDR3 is TGTGCCAACTCCAGGACGGACCAGGAGCTGTTTTTT.

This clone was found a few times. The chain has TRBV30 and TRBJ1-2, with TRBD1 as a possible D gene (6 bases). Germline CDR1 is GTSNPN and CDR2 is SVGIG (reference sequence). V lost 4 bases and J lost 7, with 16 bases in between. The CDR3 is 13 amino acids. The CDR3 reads CAWTYTGSGGYTF. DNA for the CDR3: TGTGCCTGGACCTACACAGGGTCGGGTGGCTACACCTTC.

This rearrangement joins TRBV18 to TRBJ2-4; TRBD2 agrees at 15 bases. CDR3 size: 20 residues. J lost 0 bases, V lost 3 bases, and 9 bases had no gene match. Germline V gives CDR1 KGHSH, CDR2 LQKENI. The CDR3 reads CASSPGLAGGPRLAKNIQYF. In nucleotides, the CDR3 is TGTGCCAGCTCACCCGGACTAGCGGGGGGGCCTAGACTAGCCAAAAACATTCAGTACTTC.

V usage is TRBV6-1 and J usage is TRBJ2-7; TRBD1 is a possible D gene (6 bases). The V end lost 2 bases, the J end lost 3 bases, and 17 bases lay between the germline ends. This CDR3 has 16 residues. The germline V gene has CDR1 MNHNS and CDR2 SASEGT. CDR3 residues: CASSEQGVGALYEQYF. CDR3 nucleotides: TGTGCCAGCAGTGAACAGGGCGTGGGGGCTCTCTACGAGCAGTACTTC.

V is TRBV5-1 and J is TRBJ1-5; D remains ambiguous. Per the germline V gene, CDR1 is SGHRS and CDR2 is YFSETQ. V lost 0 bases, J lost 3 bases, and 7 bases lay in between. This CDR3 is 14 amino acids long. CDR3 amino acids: CASSLGDINQPQHF. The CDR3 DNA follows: TGCGCCAGCAGCTTGGGAGACATCAATCAGCCCCAGCATTTT.

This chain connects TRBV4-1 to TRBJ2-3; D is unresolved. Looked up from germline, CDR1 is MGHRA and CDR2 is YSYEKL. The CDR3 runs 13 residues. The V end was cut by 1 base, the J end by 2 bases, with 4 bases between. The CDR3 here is CASSQGITDTQYF. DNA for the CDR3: TGCGCCAGCAGCCAAGGTATCACAGATACGCAGTATTTT.

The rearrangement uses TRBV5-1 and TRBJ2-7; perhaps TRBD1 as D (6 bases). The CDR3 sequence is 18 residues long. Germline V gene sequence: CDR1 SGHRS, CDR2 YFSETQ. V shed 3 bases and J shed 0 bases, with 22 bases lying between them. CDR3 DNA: TGCGCCAGCAGCTACCCAGGGGCAGGTTCCTTGAGCTCCTACGAGCAGTACTTC. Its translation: CASSYPGAGSLSSYEQYF.

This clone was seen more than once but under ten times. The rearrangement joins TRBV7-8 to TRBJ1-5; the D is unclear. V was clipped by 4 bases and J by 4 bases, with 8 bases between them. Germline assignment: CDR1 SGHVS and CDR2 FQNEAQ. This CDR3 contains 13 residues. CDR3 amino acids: CASSSGVNQPQHF. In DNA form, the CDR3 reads TGTGCCAGCAGCTCTGGAGTAAATCAGCCCCAGCATTTT.

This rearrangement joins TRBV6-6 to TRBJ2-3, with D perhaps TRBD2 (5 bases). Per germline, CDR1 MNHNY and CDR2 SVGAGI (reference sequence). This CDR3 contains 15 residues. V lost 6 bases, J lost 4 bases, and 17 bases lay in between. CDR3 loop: CASRTLHSAADTQYF. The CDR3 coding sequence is TGTGCCAGCAGGACCCTACATTCAGCGGCAGATACGCAGTATTTT.

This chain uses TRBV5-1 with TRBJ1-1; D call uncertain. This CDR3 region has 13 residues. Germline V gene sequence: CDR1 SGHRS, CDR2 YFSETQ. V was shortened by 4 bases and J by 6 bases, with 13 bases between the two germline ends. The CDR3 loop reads CASSPPRAPEAFF. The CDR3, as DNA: TGCGCCAGCAGCCCCCCTCGGGCGCCTGAAGCTTTCTTT.

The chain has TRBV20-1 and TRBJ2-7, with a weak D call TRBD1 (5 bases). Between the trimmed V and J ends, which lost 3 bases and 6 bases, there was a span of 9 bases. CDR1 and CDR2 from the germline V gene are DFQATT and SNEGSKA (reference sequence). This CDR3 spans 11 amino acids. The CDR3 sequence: CSASNGAEQYF. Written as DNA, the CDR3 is TGCAGTGCTAGTAATGGGGCCGAGCAGTACTTC.

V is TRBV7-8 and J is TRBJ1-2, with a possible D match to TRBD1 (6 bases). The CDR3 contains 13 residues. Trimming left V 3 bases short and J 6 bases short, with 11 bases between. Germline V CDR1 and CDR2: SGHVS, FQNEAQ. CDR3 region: CASSFNRVDGYTF. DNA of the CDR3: TGTGCCAGCAGCTTTAACAGGGTCGATGGCTACACCTTC.

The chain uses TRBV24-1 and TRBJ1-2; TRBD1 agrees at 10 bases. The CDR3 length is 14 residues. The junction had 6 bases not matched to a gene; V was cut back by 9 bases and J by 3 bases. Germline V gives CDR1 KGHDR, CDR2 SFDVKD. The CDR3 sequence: CATSRTGGDYGYTF. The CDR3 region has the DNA TGTGCCACCTCGAGGACAGGGGGAGACTATGGCTACACCTTC.

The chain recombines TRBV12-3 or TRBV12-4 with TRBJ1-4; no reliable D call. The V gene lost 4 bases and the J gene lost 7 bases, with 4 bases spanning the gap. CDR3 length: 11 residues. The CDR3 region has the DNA TGTGCCAGCAGTTATGGTGAAAAACTGTTTTTT. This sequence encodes CASSYGEKLFF.

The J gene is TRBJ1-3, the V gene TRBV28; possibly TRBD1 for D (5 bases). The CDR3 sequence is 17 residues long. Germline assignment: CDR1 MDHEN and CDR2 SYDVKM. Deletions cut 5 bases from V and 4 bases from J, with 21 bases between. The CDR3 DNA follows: TGTGCCAGCAGTCCCGCGGGACCCCTTCGGGTCGGAAACACCATATATTTT. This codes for CASSPAGPLRVGNTIYF.

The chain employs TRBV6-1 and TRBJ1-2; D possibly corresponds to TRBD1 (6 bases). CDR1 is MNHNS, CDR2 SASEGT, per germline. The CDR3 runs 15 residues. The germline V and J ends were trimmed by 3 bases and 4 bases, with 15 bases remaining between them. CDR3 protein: CASSDHQTGRYGYTF. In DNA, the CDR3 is TGTGCCAGCAGTGACCATCAGACAGGACGCTATGGCTACACCTTC.

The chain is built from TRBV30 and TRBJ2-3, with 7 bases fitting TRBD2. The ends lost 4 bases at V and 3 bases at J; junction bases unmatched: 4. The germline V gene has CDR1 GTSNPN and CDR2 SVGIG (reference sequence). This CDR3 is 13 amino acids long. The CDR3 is CAWNRGETDTQYF. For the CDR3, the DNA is TGTGCCTGGAACCGGGGGGAGACAGATACGCAGTATTTT.

The CDR3 spells CASSRDPRRAFF. In DNA, the CDR3 is TGTGCCAGCAGTCGCGACCCTAGGCGGGCTTTCTTT. V usage is TRBV5-4 and J usage is TRBJ1-1; D remains unclear. Looked up from germline, CDR1 is SGHNT and CDR2 is YYREEE (reference sequence). Deletions cut 5 bases from V and 11 bases from J, with 16 bases between. This CDR3 is 12 amino acids long.